This T cell receptor (beta chain) was observed in a study of human T cells and chemical hapten exposure (dated by TCRdb to about 2021). In the study overall: For sensitization, 2% DPC in acetone was applied to a roughly 2 cm by roughly 2 cm area of upper inner arm skin. The mostly female patient cohort included alopecia areata with under or over 50% scalp involvement, alopecia totalis and alopecia universalis. Patch testing was performed on the upper back with Finn chambers containing 0.01% DPC, and the patch tests were scored after 6 days according to International Contact Dermatitis Research Group standards. The study tracked peripheral blood TCR repertoire changes in vivo during primary and secondary sensitization to the hapten diphenylcyclopropenone (DPC) in alopecia patients. Blood samples were taken from patients before sensitization (week 0) and then at 2, 6 and about 24 weeks after DPC sensitization. Twenty-nine alopecia patients gave blood for TCR sequencing at one to four time points (pre-sensitization, 2, 6 and 24 weeks). Throughout the study period of about 23 weeks, patients also received therapeutic DPC doses to the scalp every week. Libraries were pooled for sequencing, and per-sample TCR yields varied mainly because of small differences in library volumes within the pool.

The investigation overall reported the following: Compared with pre-sensitization or healthy control sets, expanded TCRs formed significantly more large CDR3 similarity clusters, which is consistent with antigen-driven responses. Because all patients had alopecia, a presumed autoimmune disease, the immune response of the patients might differ from that of healthy individuals. After repeated subsampling, changes were observed in the strength of the expansion versus patch-test correlation and in the threshold at which the correlation became significant. The number of PT1 expanded TCRs positively correlated with patch test score, significant at thresholds 8, 16 and 32 but not 4. DPC sensitization did not change the number of TCRs with a frequency above 1 in 1000, and there was no evidence of changes in global repertoire structure.

This clonotype was recorded many times. No cognate antigen has been identified for it. No base-level quality is on record; no much larger clone is a single base apart. The time point label on this specimen signifies: patch test 1, 2 weeks after DPC sensitization. The sample's treatment or condition, from its label and the paper: therapeutic diphenylcyclopropenone sensitization with weekly scalp DPC. At every patch-test visit, the blood draw took place before the patch test was put on. To be eligible, patients had to be aged 18 to 70, diagnosed with alopecia and judged suitable for DPC therapy, while pregnant patients were excluded. Total RNA was isolated from unfractionated whole blood collected in Tempus Blood RNA tubes. Per the germline V gene, MGHRA is the CDR1 and YSYEKL is the CDR2. Trimming removed 0 bases from V and 12 bases from J, leaving 15 bases between the germline ends. Measured from the cysteine to the phenylalanine, the CDR3 is 14 residues long. The entry retains the CDR3 DNA only, 42 bases that are in frame from base 1.

Library creation used RACE. Sequencing used a NextSeq 500. During library preparation, unique molecular identifiers were attached to individual cDNA molecules so that TCRs could be counted quantitatively and reproducibly. Both TCR alpha and TCR beta chains were sequenced from each blood RNA sample. The original pipeline was this. The median number of TCRs per sample was 90,000 to 100,000, ranging from 23,224 to 690,600. The Decombinator software suite was used to annotate the V, J and CDR3 of the TCR reads. Every sample was subsampled to the same number of TCRs (28,000) for the PS versus PT1 abundance plots. Expanded TCRs were defined as absent before sensitization and observed at least eight times at the 2-week time point. Clones were called with MiXCR by TCRdb after fastp trimmed the public reads at Q25, and only in-frame beta chains were retained. CDR3 protein duplicates are merged, each entry listing the most common genes and DNA. The V and J calls were determined by TCRdb, not by the authors. This sample gives some 400,000 distinct CDR3 sequences in total; approximately 4.4% of them show up just once. About 2.1% of the sample is taken by the ten largest.

The material sequenced was whole blood, taken in connection with sensitization to the hapten diphenylcyclopropenone (DPC). The chain uses TRBV4-1 and TRBJ2-1; the D gene could be TRBD1 or TRBD2, each one agreeing over 6 bases. The sequence was obtained from a woman between 50 and 59 years old with alopecia areata. Some clones in this sample may be carry-over from other donors' samples. The DNA is as follows: TGCGCCAGCAGCCAAGATCCGGGGGCAGGATGGCAGTTCTTC. The encoded protein is CASSQDPGAGWQFF.